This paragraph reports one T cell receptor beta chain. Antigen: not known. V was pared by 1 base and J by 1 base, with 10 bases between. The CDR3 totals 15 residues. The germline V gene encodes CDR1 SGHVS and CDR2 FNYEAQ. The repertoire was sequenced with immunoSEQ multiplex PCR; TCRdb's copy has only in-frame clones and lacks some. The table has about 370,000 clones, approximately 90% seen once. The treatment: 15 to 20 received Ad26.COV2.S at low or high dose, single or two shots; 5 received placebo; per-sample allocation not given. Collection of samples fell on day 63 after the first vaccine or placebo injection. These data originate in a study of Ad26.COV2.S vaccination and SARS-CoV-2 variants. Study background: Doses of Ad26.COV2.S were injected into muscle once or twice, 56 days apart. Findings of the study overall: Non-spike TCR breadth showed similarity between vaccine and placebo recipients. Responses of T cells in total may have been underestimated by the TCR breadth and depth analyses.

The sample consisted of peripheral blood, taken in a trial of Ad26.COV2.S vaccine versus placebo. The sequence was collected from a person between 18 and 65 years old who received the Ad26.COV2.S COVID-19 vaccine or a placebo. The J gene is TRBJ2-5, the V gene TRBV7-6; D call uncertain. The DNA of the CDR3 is TGTGCCAGCAGCTTAGATTTCGTACGCCAAGAGACCCAGTACTTC. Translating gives CASSLDFVRQETQYF.